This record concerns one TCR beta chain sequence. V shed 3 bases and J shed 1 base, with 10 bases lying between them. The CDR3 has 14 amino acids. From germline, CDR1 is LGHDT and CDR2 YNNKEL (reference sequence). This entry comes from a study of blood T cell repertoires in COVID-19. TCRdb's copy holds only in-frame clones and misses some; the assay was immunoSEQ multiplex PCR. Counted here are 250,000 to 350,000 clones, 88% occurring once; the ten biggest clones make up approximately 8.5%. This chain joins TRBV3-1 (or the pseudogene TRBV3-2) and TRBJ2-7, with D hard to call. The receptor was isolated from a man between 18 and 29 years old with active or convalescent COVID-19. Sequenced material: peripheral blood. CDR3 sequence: CASSQAHPSYEQYF. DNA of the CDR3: TGTGCCAGCAGCCAGGCTCACCCGTCCTACGAGCAGTACTTC.